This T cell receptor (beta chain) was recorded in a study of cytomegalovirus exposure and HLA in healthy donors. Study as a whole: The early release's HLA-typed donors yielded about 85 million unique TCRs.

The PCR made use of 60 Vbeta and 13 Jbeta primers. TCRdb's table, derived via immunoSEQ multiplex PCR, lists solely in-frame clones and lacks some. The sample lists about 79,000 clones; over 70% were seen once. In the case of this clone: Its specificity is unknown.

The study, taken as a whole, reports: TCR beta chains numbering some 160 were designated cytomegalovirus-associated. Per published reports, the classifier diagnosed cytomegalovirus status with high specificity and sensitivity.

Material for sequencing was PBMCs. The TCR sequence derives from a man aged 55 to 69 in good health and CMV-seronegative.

The chain's CDR3 is CASSLQAGTEAFF. The CDR3 bases are TGTGCCAGCAGCTTGCAGGCAGGGACTGAAGCTTTCTTT. The chain carries TRBV7-9 and TRBJ1-1, with D perhaps TRBD1 (5 bases). Germline CDR1 reads SEHNR; CDR2 reads FQNEAQ (reference sequence). Trimming shortened V by 3 bases and J by 5 bases, and 10 bases separated the two germline ends. The CDR3 spans 13 residues.